These 24 T cell receptor beta chains share one sample of origin, sequenced in a study of T cells in Graves' hyperthyroidism and ophthalmopathy. The TCR beta CDR3 regions underwent amplification using RNA transcripts as the source. HTBI primers drove first-round RT-PCR of the TCR CDR3. Each CDR3 protein gets one entry after TCRdb re-called the multiplex PCR reads with MiXCR. Of fewer than 600,000 distinct CDR3 sequences in the sample, 12% to 15% were seen once. Sequences were obtained from blood. The receptors here all came from a woman in her 40s with Graves' hyperthyroidism.

The chain employs TRBV20-1 and TRBJ2-7; 11 nucleotides agree with TRBD2. The V gene end was trimmed by 4 bases and the J gene end by 5 bases; junction bases not matched to a gene: 7. The CDR3 runs 14 residues. From germline, CDR1 is DFQATT and CDR2 SNEGSKA (reference sequence). The CDR3 nucleotides read TGCAGTGCTATACAGACTAGCGGGACCGACGAGCAGTACTTC. Its translation: CSAIQTSGTDEQYF.

This clonotype was counted ten times or more. The rearrangement uses TRBV11-2 and TRBJ2-6; D gene uncertain. CDR3 size: 18 residues. The germline V gene has CDR1 SGHAT and CDR2 FQNNGV. V was clipped by 1 base and J by 3 bases, with 16 bases between them. CDR3 in amino acids: CASSLVFLVGRGANVLTF. As DNA, the CDR3 is TGTGCCAGCAGCTTAGTGTTTCTCGTAGGGCGTGGGGCCAACGTCCTGACTTTC.

This clonotype occurred many times. The chain carries TRBV3-1 and TRBJ1-1; D may be TRBD1 (5 bases). The germline gives CDR1 LGHDT, CDR2 YNNKEL (reference sequence). There are 16 residues in the CDR3. Trimming pared 0 bases from V and 5 bases from J, leaving 16 bases between. In DNA form, the CDR3 reads TGTGCCAGCAGCCAAGATCTCGCGACAGTCCAAACTGAAGCTTTCTTT. Translated: CASSQDLATVQTEAFF.

This clonotype was counted many times. The chain uses TRBV6-1 and TRBJ1-1; D may be TRBD1 (5 bases). Germline V gives CDR1 MNHNS, CDR2 SASEGT. V lost 2 bases and J 3 bases, leaving 10 bases between the germline ends. The CDR3 extends over 14 amino acids. The CDR3 DNA follows: TGTGCCAGCAGTGAACTGGGGCCGTACACTGAAGCTTTCTTT. Protein: CASSELGPYTEAFF.

This clonotype showed up just a few times. V gene TRBV20-1 combines with J gene TRBJ2-3; maybe TRBD1 (7 bases). CDR3 length: 12 amino acids. The V end was cut by 1 base, the J end by 10 bases, with 12 bases between. CDR1 DFQATT and CDR2 SNEGSKA come from the germline V gene (reference sequence). This CDR3 reads CSARASGGSQYF. CDR3 nucleotides: TGCAGTGCTAGAGCCTCAGGGGGGTCGCAGTATTTT.

This clonotype was seen at least ten times. CDR3 in DNA: TGCAGTGCTAGCGGGAGGCCCCAGAACACTGAAGCTTTCTTT. Amino acid sequence: CSASGRPQNTEAFF. The chain couples TRBV20-1 to TRBJ1-1; no clear D. Germline loops: CDR1 DFQATT, CDR2 SNEGSKA (reference sequence). The CDR3 is made up of 14 amino acids. V was trimmed by 3 bases and J by 1 base, leaving 12 bases between them.

This clonotype was seen many times. The rearrangement joins TRBV7-2 to TRBJ2-3; D ambiguous. Germline loops: CDR1 SGHTA, CDR2 FQGNSA. The CDR3 runs to 13 residues. V was shortened by 0 bases and J by 10 bases, with 11 bases between the two germline ends. CDR3 coding DNA: TGTGCCAGCAGCTTAGCGAGTTACACCGCGCAGTATTTT. This translates into CASSLASYTAQYF.

Comment on this clonotype: At one end the junction does not follow the germline gene, possibly because of a read error. The chain links TRBV27 to TRBJ2-7, with D perhaps being TRBD1 or TRBD2 (5 bases each). CDR1 is MNHEY, CDR2 SMNVEV, per germline (reference sequence). The CDR3 extends over 14 amino acids. CDR3: CASSPGTAVYEQCF. CDR3 DNA: TGTGCCAGCAGTCCCGGGACCGCCGTCTACGAGCAGTGCTTC.

This clonotype was counted at least ten times. The rearrangement joins TRBV3-1 to TRBJ2-4, with D possibly TRBD1 on 5 matching bases. V was pared by 0 bases and J by 6 bases, with 15 bases between. CDR1 is LGHDT and CDR2 is YNNKEL in the germline V gene (reference sequence). CDR3 length: 16 residues. CDR3: CASSQDHWGKGNIQYF. The CDR3 bases are TGTGCCAGCAGCCAAGATCACTGGGGCAAGGGAAACATTCAGTACTTC.

The chain combines TRBV7-2 with TRBJ1-2, with D maybe TRBD1 (5 bases). Trimming shortened V by 4 bases and J by 8 bases, and 8 bases separated the two germline ends. Germline-derived CDR1 and CDR2 are SGHTA and FQGNSA. The CDR3 sequence is 11 residues long. Here the CDR3 reads CASSYGQGYTF. The CDR3 DNA is TGTGCCAGCAGCTACGGACAAGGCTACACCTTC.

This clonotype was counted ten times or more. The genes are TRBV11-2 and TRBJ2-7; D possibly corresponds to TRBD1 (5 bases). Trimming pared 2 bases from V and 1 base from J, leaving 12 bases between. Germline CDR1 is SGHAT and CDR2 is FQNNGV. There are 15 residues in the CDR3. The CDR3 nucleotides read TGTGCCAGCAGCTTAAGTGGTCAGGGATCCTACGAGCAGTACTTC. Protein: CASSLSGQGSYEQYF.

The V call is TRBV9, the J call TRBJ2-7, with D possibly matching TRBD2 (5 bases). This CDR3 contains 14 residues. Germline V gives CDR1 SGDLS, CDR2 YYNGEE. V lost 0 bases and J lost 2, with 9 bases in between. The CDR3: CASSVGQTTYEQYF. The CDR3 DNA follows: TGTGCCAGCAGCGTAGGGCAGACTACCTACGAGCAGTACTTC.

This chain links TRBV11-1 with TRBJ1-1, with D possibly TRBD1 on 5 matching bases. The CDR3 is 16 amino acids. The V end lost 5 bases, the J end lost 3 bases, and 19 bases lay between the germline ends. The germline gives CDR1 SGHAT, CDR2 FQDESV (reference sequence). In DNA, the CDR3 is TGTGCCAGCAGCCATACCCTGTCTCAGGGCGACACTGAAGCTTTCTTT. Translated: CASSHTLSQGDTEAFF.

This clonotype was detected many times. V gene TRBV2 combines with J gene TRBJ2-7, with no clear D. In germline, CDR1 is SNHLY, CDR2 FYNNEI. The CDR3 length is 13 residues. V shed 1 base and J shed 5 bases, with 9 bases lying between them. Here the CDR3 reads CASSEGVLDEQYF. CDR3 nucleotides: TGTGCCAGCAGTGAAGGGGTTCTCGACGAGCAGTACTTC.

This clonotype came up a few times. The chain combines TRBV28 with TRBJ2-3, with TRBD1 identical over 9 bases. The ends lost 8 bases at V and 3 bases at J; junction bases unmatched: 9. CDR3 length: 15 residues. The germline V gene has CDR1 MDHEN and CDR2 SYDVKM. In DNA form, the CDR3 reads TGTGCCAGCGCGCCGGGACAGGGTGGTACAGATACGCAGTATTTT. Translation: CASAPGQGGTDTQYF.

This clonotype was recorded many times. The chain is built from TRBV5-1 and TRBJ1-1, with D hard to call. The ends were cut back, 2 bases at V and 1 base at J, with 6 bases in the middle. This CDR3 contains 13 residues. Germline V gene sequence: CDR1 SGHRS, CDR2 YFSETQ. The CDR3 DNA follows: TGCGCCAGCAGCTTTTCCCCGAACACTGAAGCTTTCTTT. It translates to CASSFSPNTEAFF. Complete variable domain (other parts from reference TRBV5-1 and TRBJ1-1): KAGVTQTPRYLIKTRGQQVTLSCSPISGHRSVSWYQQTPGQGLQFLFEYFSETQRNKGNFPGRFSGRQFSNSRSEMNVSTLELGDSALYLCASSFSPNTEAFFGQGTRLTVV.

This clonotype has only a few counts. The V gene is TRBV6-1, the J gene TRBJ2-7; 8 bases map to TRBD2. CDR1 MNHNS and CDR2 SASEGT come from the germline V gene. The CDR3 totals 15 residues. V gave up 3 bases and J gave up 1 base; unmatched junction bases: 5. Here the CDR3 reads CASSEAGGRSYEQYF. CDR3 nucleotides: TGTGCCAGCAGTGAGGCGGGGGGTCGGTCCTACGAGCAGTACTTC.

This clonotype was recorded a few times. The chain recombines TRBV7-2 with TRBJ2-7, with D hard to call. Trimming took 1 base from V and 3 from J, leaving 10 bases between them. CDR1 is SGHTA and CDR2 is FQGNSA in the germline V gene. This CDR3 contains 14 residues. The CDR3: CASSLEGLDYEQYF. Written as DNA, the CDR3 is TGTGCCAGCAGCTTAGAAGGATTAGACTACGAGCAGTACTTC.

The rearrangement links TRBV20-1 to TRBJ1-5; 7 bases line up with TRBD1. This CDR3 has 13 residues. Germline V gene sequence: CDR1 DFQATT, CDR2 SNEGSKA (reference sequence). Trimming removed 6 bases from V and 9 bases from J; junction bases left unmatched: 11. DNA for the CDR3: TGCAGTGCAACGGGACAGTATGACTGGCCCCAGCATTTT. Protein product: CSATGQYDWPQHF.

Many counts were recorded for this clonotype. The chain links TRBV28 to TRBJ2-7; D remains ambiguous. The CDR3 is made up of 12 amino acids. Per the germline V gene, CDR1 is MDHEN and CDR2 is SYDVKM. The V gene lost 3 bases and the J gene lost 3 bases, with 6 bases spanning the gap. In DNA form, the CDR3 reads TGTGCCAGCAGTTTGCCGTACTACGAGCAGTACTTC. This gives the protein CASSLPYYEQYF. Combining the CDR3 with reference TRBV28 and TRBJ2-7 gives the whole variable domain DVKVTQSSRYLVKRTGEKVFLECVQDMDHENMFWYRQDPGLGLRLIYFSYDVKMKEKGDIPEGYSVSREKKERFSLILESASTNQTSMYLCASSLPYYEQYFGPGTRLTVT.

The sample holds a few counts of this clonotype. The rearrangement uses TRBV7-9 and TRBJ2-5, with 9 bases that match TRBD1. The CDR3 length is 14 residues. Germline CDR1 is SEHNR and CDR2 is FQNEAQ (reference sequence). J was trimmed by 5 bases and V by 5 bases; bases with no gene match: 6. The CDR3 is CASSATGGLETQYF. The CDR3, as DNA: TGTGCCAGCAGCGCAACAGGGGGCTTGGAGACCCAGTACTTC.

This clonotype has ten or more counts. One end of the junction does not line up with germline, which may come from a read error. In DNA form, the CDR3 reads TGCAGTGCTTGGCCGGGCTACTACGATGAGCAGTTCTTC. Its translation is CSAWPGYYDEQFF. The V gene is TRBV20-1, the J gene TRBJ2-1, with D unclear. CDR1 and CDR2 (germline): DFQATT, SNEGSKA (reference sequence). There are 13 residues in the CDR3.

Ten or more counts support this clonotype. The chain uses TRBV11-2 and TRBJ2-5, with TRBD2 matching 8 bases. CDR1 is SGHAT and CDR2 is FQNNGV in the germline V gene. The CDR3 spans 15 residues. V lost 0 bases to trimming and J lost 4 bases; unmatched junction nucleotides: 4. The CDR3 DNA is TGTGCCAGCAGCTTAGAAGCGGGAGCCGTAGAGACCCAGTACTTC. It encodes CASSLEAGAVETQYF.

The chain has TRBV14 and TRBJ1-1; 9 bases match TRBD1. The CDR3 loop spans 12 amino acids. CDR1 and CDR2 from the germline V gene are SGHDN and FVKESK. V trimming: 5 bases; J trimming: 11 bases; junction bases outside the gene matches: 6. DNA for the CDR3: TGTGCCAGCAGCATTCGGACAGGGGAGGCTTTCTTT. Encoded protein: CASSIRTGEAFF.